This T cell receptor (beta chain) came from a study of CD8 T cells in ankylosing spondylitis (dated by TCRdb to about 2017). About the full investigation: The study profiled T cell receptor beta repertoires in healthy donors and ankylosing spondylitis patients to find disease-linked TCR variants. In total, the full study cohort was made up of nearly 110 healthy donors and approximately 24 ankylosing spondylitis patients. Peripheral blood samples were taken, and synovial fluid was additionally collected from ankylosing spondylitis patients.

TCRdb records Illumina HiSeq 2500 as the sequencer. Quantitative 5'-RACE with molecular barcodes was the method used to prepare the TCR beta libraries. In the paper's pipeline: To identify disease-linked TCR variants, a new computational method was used, one built on a probabilistic model of VDJ rearrangement. TCRdb trimmed public reads at Q25 via fastp, called clones via MiXCR and kept in-frame beta chains. Entries are consolidated by CDR3 protein sequence, retaining the most common genes and DNA. The V and J calls and clone size come from TCRdb's table, not from the authors' own analysis. Present in this sample are about 240,000 distinct CDR3 sequences, less than 10% of which were seen just once. The top ten hold about 6.8% of the sample. What the study reported, not specific to this receptor: Some of the motif variants had been reported before in the synovial fluid and blood of reactive arthritis patients, a finding that suggests common disease-initiation mechanisms. Blood from ankylosing spondylitis patients appeared to be characterized by a TCR beta motif composed of 7 to 9 highly homologous amino acid variants. Significant enrichment of the disease-linked clones was reported in matched synovial fluid samples from ankylosing spondylitis patients. The disease-linked clones had a CD8+ phenotype and were found at relatively low frequencies in peripheral blood.

The CDR3 contains 15 residues, cysteine and phenylalanine counted. Of all the DNA, just the CDR3 is kept, 45 bases in frame from base 1. V drops 5 bases and J drops 0 bases, leaving 16 bases in between. Reading the germline V gene (reference sequence) gives CDR1 DFQATT and CDR2 SNEGSKA. The table lists this clonotype with a count of one. Its antigen has not been determined. Base qualities are not recorded, but no much larger clone differs from it by a single base. A solitary read yields weak support. The chain joins TRBV20-1 to TRBJ1-1; the best D guess is TRBD1, with 5 bases matching. This clonotype was obtained from a male donor with ankylosing spondylitis or in good health (not recorded which). Sequences were obtained from blood, either unsorted or a sorted T cell fraction (not recorded which). The nucleotide sequence reads TGCAGTGCTGAGACACTTGACAGAATGAACACTGAAGCTTTCTTT. It translates to CSAETLDRMNTEAFF.